This is a list of T cell receptor beta chains from one sample in a study of cytomegalovirus exposure and HLA in healthy donors. Repertoires were generated with immunoSEQ multiplex PCR, while TCRdb's copy carries only in-frame clones and drops some. The sample comprises some 120,000 clones, 85% of which are singletons, and approximately 2.3% rests with the top ten. The sequencing input was PBMCs. These receptors came from a woman aged 25-40 years in good health and CMV-seronegative. Each CDR3 is given with its conserved first and last residue. Fields, in order: clone size, V gene, D gene, J gene, CDR3 DNA, CDR3 protein. A D gene is named only where the DNA matches it firmly. Rows may omit the clone size; those that give it use once, few, many or a size class.

clone_size: NA; v_call: TRBV25-1; d_call: NA; j_call: TRBJ2-1; cdr3_nt: TGTGCCAGCAGTGACGCGGCTAGGGGTGGGAATGAGCAGTTCTTC; cdr3_aa: CASSDAARGGNEQFF
clone_size: NA; v_call: TRBV15; d_call: NA; j_call: TRBJ1-2; cdr3_nt: TGTGCCACCAGCAGAGAGCCGGGGGGGGACTATGGCTACACCTTC; cdr3_aa: CATSREPGGDYGYTF
clone_size: NA; v_call: TRBV28; d_call: TRBD2; j_call: TRBJ2-7; cdr3_nt: TGTGCCAGCGGGACTCCAGCGGGGGGTAACTCCTACGAGCAGTACTTC; cdr3_aa: CASGTPAGGNSYEQYF
clone_size: NA; v_call: TRBV6-1; d_call: NA; j_call: TRBJ1-1; cdr3_nt: TGTGCCAGCTTTGCTACAGGGTCCCGGAACACTGAAGCTTTCTTT; cdr3_aa: CASFATGSRNTEAFF
clone_size: once; v_call: TRBV6-6; d_call: NA; j_call: TRBJ2-1; cdr3_nt: TGTGCCAGCAGATTTGATACAAATGAGCAGTTCTTC; cdr3_aa: CASRFDTNEQFF
clone_size: NA; v_call: TRBV5-1; d_call: NA; j_call: TRBJ2-7; cdr3_nt: TGCGCCAGCAGCTTGAGTCAGGGCACCTACGAGCAGTACTTC; cdr3_aa: CASSLSQGTYEQYF
clone_size: NA; v_call: TRBV6-6; d_call: TRBD1; j_call: TRBJ1-5; cdr3_nt: TGTGCCAGCAGTTCACTGACAGGGGACCGCAATCAGCCCCAGCATTTT; cdr3_aa: CASSSLTGDRNQPQHF
clone_size: few; v_call: TRBV5-4; d_call: NA; j_call: TRBJ1-2; cdr3_nt: TGTGCCAGCAGTTTGCAGGGAAACTATGGCTACACCTTC; cdr3_aa: CASSLQGNYGYTF
clone_size: once; v_call: TRBV5-6; d_call: TRBD1; j_call: TRBJ2-5; cdr3_nt: TGTGCCAGCACCCGTGCCGGGACAGGCTACCAAGAGACCCAGTACTTC; cdr3_aa: CASTRAGTGYQETQYF
clone_size: NA; v_call: TRBV6-5; d_call: TRBD1; j_call: TRBJ2-1; cdr3_nt: TGTGCCAGCAGCAAGGGACAGGGTTGGGGCAATGAGCAGTTCTTC; cdr3_aa: CASSKGQGWGNEQFF
clone_size: NA; v_call: TRBV18; d_call: NA; j_call: TRBJ2-7; cdr3_nt: TGTGCCAGCTCGCAAGTGAGCATGGTCTACGAGCAGTACTTC; cdr3_aa: CASSQVSMVYEQYF
clone_size: NA; v_call: TRBV7-2; d_call: TRBD1; j_call: TRBJ2-2; cdr3_nt: TGTGCCAGCAGCTTAGGGGCAGGGGGCCTCACCGGGGAGCTGTTTTTT; cdr3_aa: CASSLGAGGLTGELFF
clone_size: NA; v_call: TRBV5-6; d_call: NA; j_call: TRBJ1-1; cdr3_nt: TGTGCCAGCAGCTTGCGGTCCCAACGTAACACTGAAGCTTTCTTT; cdr3_aa: CASSLRSQRNTEAFF
clone_size: NA; v_call: TRBV6-5; d_call: NA; j_call: TRBJ1-4; cdr3_nt: TGTGCCAGCACAGGGGCTGATGAAAAACTGTTTTTT; cdr3_aa: CASTGADEKLFF
clone_size: NA; v_call: TRBV25-1; d_call: TRBD2; j_call: TRBJ2-5; cdr3_nt: TGTGCCAGCAGTGATTCTAGCGGGGGGCCCGAGACCCAGTACTTC; cdr3_aa: CASSDSSGGPETQYF
clone_size: NA; v_call: TRBV5-6; d_call: NA; j_call: TRBJ2-5; cdr3_nt: TGTGCCAGCAGCCACTTTCAGACCCAGTACTTC; cdr3_aa: CASSHFQTQYF
clone_size: NA; v_call: TRBV2; d_call: NA; j_call: TRBJ1-2; cdr3_nt: TGTGCCAGCAGGGACTCCGGGACACCCCTGGGGGGCTACACCTTC; cdr3_aa: CASRDSGTPLGGYTF
clone_size: NA; v_call: TRBV11-2; d_call: TRBD2; j_call: TRBJ2-3; cdr3_nt: TGTGCCAGCAGCCTCCTCCCCAGCGGGGGAAGCACAGATACGCAGTATTTT; cdr3_aa: CASSLLPSGGSTDTQYF
clone_size: NA; v_call: TRBV2; d_call: NA; j_call: TRBJ2-4; cdr3_nt: TGTGCCAGCGGGGGCTCAGGAGCCAAAAACATTCAGTACTTC; cdr3_aa: CASGGSGAKNIQYF
clone_size: NA; v_call: TRBV9; d_call: NA; j_call: TRBJ2-2; cdr3_nt: TGTGCCAGCAGCGTAGCTCTAGTATCGAACACCGGGGAGCTGTTTTTT; cdr3_aa: CASSVALVSNTGELFF
clone_size: NA; v_call: TRBV7-8; d_call: TRBD1; j_call: TRBJ1-1; cdr3_nt: TGTGCCAGCAGCTTAGAGGGACAGGGAATGAACACTGAAGCTTTCTTT; cdr3_aa: CASSLEGQGMNTEAFF
clone_size: NA; v_call: TRBV7-2; d_call: TRBD2; j_call: TRBJ2-6; cdr3_nt: TGTGCCAGCAGCCCTCGGGCGGGGGCTGGGGCCAACGTCCTGACTTTC; cdr3_aa: CASSPRAGAGANVLTF
clone_size: NA; v_call: TRBV6-5; d_call: NA; j_call: TRBJ2-7; cdr3_nt: TGTGCCAGCAGCGATAACCGGGACTTCTCCTACGAGCAGTACTTC; cdr3_aa: CASSDNRDFSYEQYF
clone_size: NA; v_call: TRBV7-8; d_call: TRBD2; j_call: TRBJ2-1; cdr3_nt: TGTGCCAGCAGCCCGAGCAGGAGCAGCGGGGGGTTCTACTACAATGAGCAGTTCTTC; cdr3_aa: CASSPSRSSGGFYYNEQFF
clone_size: NA; v_call: TRBV7-2; d_call: NA; j_call: TRBJ1-4; cdr3_nt: TGTGCCAGCAGCTTAGCGAGTCATGAAAAACTGTTTTTT; cdr3_aa: CASSLASHEKLFF
clone_size: NA; v_call: TRBV6-5; d_call: NA; j_call: TRBJ1-1; cdr3_nt: TGTGCCAGCAGAGCCCCCCGACAGACCACTGAAGCTTTCTTT; cdr3_aa: CASRAPRQTTEAFF
clone_size: NA; v_call: TRBV7-2; d_call: TRBD2; j_call: TRBJ2-7; cdr3_nt: TGTGCCAGCAGCTCCAGGACTAGCGGGGGCCAGGAGCAGTACTTC; cdr3_aa: CASSSRTSGGQEQYF
clone_size: few; v_call: TRBV7-9; d_call: NA; j_call: TRBJ2-7; cdr3_nt: TGTGCCAGCAGCTTAGATGACAGCTACGAGCAGTACTTC; cdr3_aa: CASSLDDSYEQYF
clone_size: few; v_call: TRBV6-5; d_call: TRBD1; j_call: TRBJ2-7; cdr3_nt: TGTGCCAGCAGTCTTGGGACAGGGCACTACGAGCAGTACTTC; cdr3_aa: CASSLGTGHYEQYF
clone_size: NA; v_call: TRBV28; d_call: NA; j_call: TRBJ1-4; cdr3_nt: TGTGCCAGCCGACAGGCCCCTAATGAAAAACTGTTTTTT; cdr3_aa: CASRQAPNEKLFF
clone_size: NA; v_call: TRBV27; d_call: TRBD1; j_call: TRBJ1-5; cdr3_nt: TGTGCCAGCAGTTTAGGACAGGGCGTGCATCAGCCCCAGCATTTT; cdr3_aa: CASSLGQGVHQPQHF
clone_size: few; v_call: TRBV28; d_call: NA; j_call: TRBJ1-2; cdr3_nt: TGTGCCAGCAGCAGTGATTATGGCTACACCTTC; cdr3_aa: CASSSDYGYTF
clone_size: NA; v_call: TRBV4-2; d_call: TRBD1; j_call: TRBJ1-6; cdr3_nt: TGTGCCAGCAGCCAAGAGGCCAGGGACAGGGGGCGCCGCTATAATTCACCCCTCCACTTT; cdr3_aa: CASSQEARDRGRRYNSPLHF
clone_size: NA; v_call: TRBV6-6; d_call: NA; j_call: TRBJ1-1; cdr3_nt: TGTGCCAGCAGTTACTCCGCTGAGGCGGCTGAAGCTTTCTTT; cdr3_aa: CASSYSAEAAEAFF
clone_size: NA; v_call: TRBV4-1; d_call: TRBD2; j_call: TRBJ2-1; cdr3_nt: TGCGCCAGCAGCCAAGGGGGACTAGCGGGGACAGGGTACAATGAGCAGTTCTTC; cdr3_aa: CASSQGGLAGTGYNEQFF
clone_size: NA; v_call: TRBV9; d_call: NA; j_call: TRBJ1-6; cdr3_nt: TGTGCCAGCAGCGTAGCAGGAATGGATTCACCCCTCCACTTT; cdr3_aa: CASSVAGMDSPLHF
clone_size: NA; v_call: TRBV6-5; d_call: TRBD1; j_call: TRBJ1-5; cdr3_nt: TGTGCCAGCAGCATACAGGGGAGCAATCAGCCCCAGCATTTT; cdr3_aa: CASSIQGSNQPQHF
clone_size: NA; v_call: TRBV5-4; d_call: TRBD1; j_call: TRBJ1-1; cdr3_nt: TGTGCCAGCAGCTCCGTCCTGACAGGGCCTACTGAAGCTTTCTTT; cdr3_aa: CASSSVLTGPTEAFF
clone_size: NA; v_call: TRBV7-9; d_call: TRBD1; j_call: TRBJ1-2; cdr3_nt: TGTGCCAGCAGCTCCGGGGGACAGGTCTTTGGCTACACCTTC; cdr3_aa: CASSSGGQVFGYTF
clone_size: NA; v_call: TRBV18; d_call: TRBD1; j_call: TRBJ2-2; cdr3_nt: TGTGCCAGCTCACCGGGACAGGGGTCGAACACCGGGGAGCTGTTTTTT; cdr3_aa: CASSPGQGSNTGELFF
clone_size: NA; v_call: TRBV5-1; d_call: NA; j_call: TRBJ1-2; cdr3_nt: TGCGCCAGCAGCCTCGGCCGACTTGCAGACTATGGCTACACCTTC; cdr3_aa: CASSLGRLADYGYTF
clone_size: NA; v_call: TRBV7-9; d_call: NA; j_call: TRBJ1-1; cdr3_nt: TGTGCCAGCAGCTTATTAAGAGGGGGCACTGAAGCTTTCTTT; cdr3_aa: CASSLLRGGTEAFF
clone_size: NA; v_call: TRBV5-4; d_call: NA; j_call: TRBJ2-3; cdr3_nt: TGTGCCAGCAGCTTGCTGGCAGGTGGGGATACGCAGTATTTT; cdr3_aa: CASSLLAGGDTQYF
clone_size: NA; v_call: TRBV2; d_call: NA; j_call: TRBJ2-3; cdr3_nt: TGTGCCAGCAGTGAAGGACAGAAAGATACGCAGTATTTT; cdr3_aa: CASSEGQKDTQYF
clone_size: once; v_call: TRBV30; d_call: NA; j_call: TRBJ1-2; cdr3_nt: TGTGCCTGGAGTGTCCCAGGGAAAGGCTACACCTTC; cdr3_aa: CAWSVPGKGYTF
clone_size: NA; v_call: TRBV6-5; d_call: TRBD1; j_call: TRBJ2-5; cdr3_nt: TGTGCCAGCAAGCTCACAGGGGCCCAAGAGACCCAGTACTTC; cdr3_aa: CASKLTGAQETQYF
clone_size: NA; v_call: TRBV6-1; d_call: NA; j_call: TRBJ1-5; cdr3_nt: TGTGCCAGCAGTCCCGGGACAACTTTCAATCAGCCCCAGCATTTT; cdr3_aa: CASSPGTTFNQPQHF
clone_size: once; v_call: TRBV7-6; d_call: TRBD2; j_call: TRBJ2-3; cdr3_nt: TGTGCCAGCAGCTTAAAGGTGGCGGGGGGGGCAGATACGCAGTATTTT; cdr3_aa: CASSLKVAGGADTQYF
clone_size: NA; v_call: TRBV27; d_call: NA; j_call: TRBJ2-1; cdr3_nt: TGTGCCAGCAGCTCGGGTAGCTCCTACAATGAGCAGTTCTTC; cdr3_aa: CASSSGSSYNEQFF
clone_size: NA; v_call: TRBV7-9; d_call: NA; j_call: TRBJ1-1; cdr3_nt: TGTGCCAGCAGCCCGACAGGGAACACTGAAGCTTTCTTT; cdr3_aa: CASSPTGNTEAFF
clone_size: NA; v_call: TRBV5-1; d_call: TRBD1; j_call: TRBJ2-3; cdr3_nt: TGCGCCAGCCTCCTCGGGGACAGGACTAGCACAGATACGCAGTATTTT; cdr3_aa: CASLLGDRTSTDTQYF
clone_size: NA; v_call: TRBV30; d_call: TRBD2; j_call: TRBJ2-1; cdr3_nt: TGTGCCTGGAGGGGGACTAGCGGGGCCAATGAGCAGTTCTTC; cdr3_aa: CAWRGTSGANEQFF
clone_size: NA; v_call: TRBV19; d_call: TRBD1; j_call: TRBJ2-1; cdr3_nt: TGTGCCAGTAGTAACCCCGGGACAGGCTACAATGAGCAGTTCTTC; cdr3_aa: CASSNPGTGYNEQFF